This T cell receptor beta chain is from a study of control samples from healthy donors and cancer patients. The data were produced by immunoSEQ multiplex PCR, yet TCRdb's version contains in-frame clones alone and is incomplete. Of about 54,000 clones listed, nearly 96% are singletons. The CDR3 sequence is 14 residues long. Germline-derived CDR1 and CDR2 are MDHEN and SYDVKM. V was shortened by 6 bases and J by 2 bases, with 11 bases between the two germline ends. The clonotype comes from a woman aged 30 to 39 in good health. The chain links TRBV28 to TRBJ1-5, with D unresolved. Sequencing input: blood. This chain's CDR3 is CASSPAEGNQPQHF. The CDR3 DNA is TGTGCCAGCAGCCCTGCTGAGGGCAATCAGCCCCAGCATTTT.